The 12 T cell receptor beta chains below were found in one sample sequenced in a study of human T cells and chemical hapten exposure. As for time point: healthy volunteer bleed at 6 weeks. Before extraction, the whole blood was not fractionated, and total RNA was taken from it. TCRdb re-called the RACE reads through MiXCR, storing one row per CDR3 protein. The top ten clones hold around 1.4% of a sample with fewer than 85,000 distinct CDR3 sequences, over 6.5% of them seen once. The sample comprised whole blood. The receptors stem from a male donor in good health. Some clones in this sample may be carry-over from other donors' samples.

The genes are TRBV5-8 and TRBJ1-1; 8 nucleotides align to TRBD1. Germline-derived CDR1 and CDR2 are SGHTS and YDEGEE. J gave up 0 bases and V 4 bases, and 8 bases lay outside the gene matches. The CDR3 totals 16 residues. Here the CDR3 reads CASSVGQVVMNTEAFF. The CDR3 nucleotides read TGTGCCAGCAGCGTGGGACAGGTTGTTATGAACACTGAAGCTTTCTTT.

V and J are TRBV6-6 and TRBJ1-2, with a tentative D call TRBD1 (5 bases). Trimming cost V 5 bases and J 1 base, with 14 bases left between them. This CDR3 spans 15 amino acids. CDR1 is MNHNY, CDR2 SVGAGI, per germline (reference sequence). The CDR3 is CASSTEGLNNYGYTF. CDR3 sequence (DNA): TGTGCCAGCAGTACCGAGGGGCTGAATAACTATGGCTACACCTTC.

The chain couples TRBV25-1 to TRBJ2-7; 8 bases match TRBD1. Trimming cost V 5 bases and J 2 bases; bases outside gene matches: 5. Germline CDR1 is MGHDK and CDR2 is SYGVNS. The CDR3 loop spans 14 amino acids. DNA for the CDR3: TGTGCCAGCAGTAGCAGGGGGCTGCCCTACGAGCAGTACTTC. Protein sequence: CASSSRGLPYEQYF.

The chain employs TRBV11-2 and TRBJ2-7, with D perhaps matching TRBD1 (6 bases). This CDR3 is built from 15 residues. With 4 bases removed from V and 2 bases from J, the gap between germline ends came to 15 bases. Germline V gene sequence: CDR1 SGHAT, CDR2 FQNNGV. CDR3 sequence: CASSWGQGRTYEQYF. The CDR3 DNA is TGTGCCAGCAGCTGGGGGCAGGGGCGTACCTACGAGCAGTACTTC.

CDR3 DNA: TGCAGTGCTAGAATGAGGGTACGGGCGGGAGGAGATCGCTACAATGAGCAGTTCTTC. As protein: CSARMRVRAGGDRYNEQFF. The chain combines TRBV20-1 with TRBJ2-1; 8 bases agree with TRBD2. The CDR3 spans 19 residues. Germline V lookup: CDR1 DFQATT, CDR2 SNEGSKA (reference sequence). V was pared by 2 bases and J by 3 bases, with 18 bases of the junction left unmatched.

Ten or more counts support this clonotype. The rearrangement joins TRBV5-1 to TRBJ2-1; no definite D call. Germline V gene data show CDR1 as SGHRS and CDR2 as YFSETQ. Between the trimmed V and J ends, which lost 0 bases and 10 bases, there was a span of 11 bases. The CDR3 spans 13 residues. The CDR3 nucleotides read TGCGCCAGCAGCTTGGTGGGGAAGGAAGAGCAGTTCTTC. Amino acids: CASSLVGKEEQFF. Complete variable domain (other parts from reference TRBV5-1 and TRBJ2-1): KAGVTQTPRYLIKTRGQQVTLSCSPISGHRSVSWYQQTPGQGLQFLFEYFSETQRNKGNFPGRFSGRQFSNSRSEMNVSTLELGDSALYLCASSLVGKEEQFFGPGTRLTVL.

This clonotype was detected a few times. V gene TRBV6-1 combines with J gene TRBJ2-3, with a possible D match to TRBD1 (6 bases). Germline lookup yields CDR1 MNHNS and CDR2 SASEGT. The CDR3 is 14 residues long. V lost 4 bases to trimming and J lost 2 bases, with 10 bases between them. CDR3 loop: CASSGGQTTDTQYF. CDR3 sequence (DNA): TGTGCCAGCAGTGGCGGACAGACCACAGATACGCAGTATTTT.

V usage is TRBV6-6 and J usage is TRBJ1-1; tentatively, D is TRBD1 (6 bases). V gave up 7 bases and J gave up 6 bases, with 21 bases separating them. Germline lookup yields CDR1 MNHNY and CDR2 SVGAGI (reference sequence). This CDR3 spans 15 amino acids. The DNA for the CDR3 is TGTGCCAGCACCCCCGGGGGCTCCTTGAAGGCTGAAGCTTTCTTT. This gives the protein CASTPGGSLKAEAFF.

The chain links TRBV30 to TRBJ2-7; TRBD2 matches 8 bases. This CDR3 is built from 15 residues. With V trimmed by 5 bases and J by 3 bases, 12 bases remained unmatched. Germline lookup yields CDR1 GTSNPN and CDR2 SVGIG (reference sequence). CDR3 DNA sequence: TGTGCCTGGGGAATCTTTAGCGGGAAAGTCTACGAGCAGTACTTC. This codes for CAWGIFSGKVYEQYF.

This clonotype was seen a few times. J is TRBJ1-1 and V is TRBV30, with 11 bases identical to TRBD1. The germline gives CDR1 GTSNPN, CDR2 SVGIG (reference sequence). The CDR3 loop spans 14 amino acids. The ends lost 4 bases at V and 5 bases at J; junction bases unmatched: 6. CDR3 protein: CAWTVGQGETEAFF. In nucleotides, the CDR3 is TGTGCCTGGACCGTGGGACAGGGGGAAACTGAAGCTTTCTTT.

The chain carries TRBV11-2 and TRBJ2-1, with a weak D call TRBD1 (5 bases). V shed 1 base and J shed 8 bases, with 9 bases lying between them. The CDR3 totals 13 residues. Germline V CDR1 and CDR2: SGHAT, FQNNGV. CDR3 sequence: CASSLVGVDEQFF. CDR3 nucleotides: TGTGCCAGCAGCTTAGTAGGGGTCGATGAGCAGTTCTTC.

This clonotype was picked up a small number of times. Here the CDR3 reads CSARDRSGEYNEQFF. The CDR3 DNA reads as TGCAGTGCTAGAGATAGGAGCGGGGAGTACAATGAGCAGTTCTTC. The chain combines TRBV20-1 with TRBJ2-1, with TRBD2 matching over 7 bases. After removal of 0 bases from V and 4 bases from J, the junction contained 6 bases not matched to a gene. The CDR3 runs 15 residues. From germline, CDR1 is DFQATT and CDR2 SNEGSKA (reference sequence).